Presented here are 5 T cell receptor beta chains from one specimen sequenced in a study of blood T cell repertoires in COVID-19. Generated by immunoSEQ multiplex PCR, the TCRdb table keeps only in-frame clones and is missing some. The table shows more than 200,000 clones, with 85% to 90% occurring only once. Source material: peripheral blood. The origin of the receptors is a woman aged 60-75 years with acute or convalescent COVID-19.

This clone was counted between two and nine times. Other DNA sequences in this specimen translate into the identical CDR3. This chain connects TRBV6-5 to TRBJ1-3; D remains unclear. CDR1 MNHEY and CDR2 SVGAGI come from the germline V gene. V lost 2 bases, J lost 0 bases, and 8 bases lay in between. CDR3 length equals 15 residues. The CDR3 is CASSYSGRSGNTIYF. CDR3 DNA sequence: TGTGCCAGCAGTTACAGCGGCCGCTCTGGAAACACCATATATTTT.

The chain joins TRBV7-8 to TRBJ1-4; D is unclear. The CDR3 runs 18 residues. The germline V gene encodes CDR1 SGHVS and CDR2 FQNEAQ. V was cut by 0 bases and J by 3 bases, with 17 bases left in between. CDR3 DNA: TGTGCCAGCAGCTTAGCCGTTACCCACAGCAGATCTAATGAAAAACTGTTTTTT. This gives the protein CASSLAVTHSRSNEKLFF.

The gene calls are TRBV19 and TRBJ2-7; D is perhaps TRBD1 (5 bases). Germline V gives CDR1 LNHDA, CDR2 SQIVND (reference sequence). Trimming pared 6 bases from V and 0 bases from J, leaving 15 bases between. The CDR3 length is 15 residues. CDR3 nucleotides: TGTGCCAGTAGCCGAACAGGATGGGCCTCCTACGAGCAGTACTTC. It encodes CASSRTGWASYEQYF.

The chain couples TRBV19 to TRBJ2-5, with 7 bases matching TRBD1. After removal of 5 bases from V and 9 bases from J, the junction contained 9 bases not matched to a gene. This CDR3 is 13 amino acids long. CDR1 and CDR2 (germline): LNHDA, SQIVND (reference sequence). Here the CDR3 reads CASSLTGPPPQYF. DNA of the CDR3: TGTGCCAGTAGTCTGACAGGGCCCCCTCCCCAGTACTTC.

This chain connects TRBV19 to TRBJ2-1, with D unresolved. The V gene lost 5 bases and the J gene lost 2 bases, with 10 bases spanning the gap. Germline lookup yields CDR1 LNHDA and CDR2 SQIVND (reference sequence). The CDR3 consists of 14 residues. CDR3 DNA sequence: TGTGCCAGTAGTTCCCGTAGCCCCTACAATGAGCAGTTCTTC. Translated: CASSSRSPYNEQFF.